Described below is a single T cell receptor beta chain sequence and its context. The data are from a study of blood T cell repertoires in COVID-19. In the study overall: Both acute and convalescent COVID-19 samples were obtained from the United States, Italy and Spain. T cells, B-cell-depleted T cells, or PBMCs provided the cDNA or gDNA that served as material.

The CDR3 consists of 13 residues. The germline CDR1 and CDR2 sequences are SNHLY and FYNNEI. With 10 bases clipped from V and 7 bases from J, the junction kept 8 bases outside the gene matches. The authors' processing: Estimated nucleated cell counts came from reference gene primer amplification. Measured with immunoSEQ multiplex PCR; TCRdb has only the in-frame clones, and not every one. V and J calls and clone size are copied from that table; D and trimming were computed from the DNA. The sample has some 180,000 clones, approximately 89% seen once; the top ten hold roughly 8%. This receptor was taken from a woman aged 55-69 years with acute or convalescent COVID-19. Sequenced sample: peripheral blood. The J gene is TRBJ1-5, the V gene TRBV2; TRBD1 matches at 9 bases. The chain's CDR3 is CATGQGTKQPQHF. For the CDR3, the DNA is TGTGCCACCGGACAGGGGACTAAACAGCCCCAGCATTTT.